This is a list of T cell receptor beta chains from one sample in a study of blood T cell repertoires in COVID-19. Repertoires were generated with immunoSEQ multiplex PCR, while TCRdb's copy carries only in-frame clones and drops some. The sample gives approximately 100,000 clones, roughly 88% of which show up once; 12% is in the top ten. The sample comprised peripheral blood. The receptors shown here come from a human donor in a cohort sampled during active COVID-19. The CDR3 runs from the conserved cysteine through the conserved F or W. The D gene is left open where the match is weak. Clone size is stated in some rows and not others, as once, few, many or a class when expanded.

TRBJ1-5	NA	TRBV9	NA	TGTGCCAGCAGCGCTCAGGGGAATCAGCCCCAGCATTTT	CASSAQGNQPQHF
TRBJ2-2	NA	TRBV7-9	NA	TGTGCCAGCAGCTTAGATTCCCCGGACACCGGGGAGCTGTTTTTT	CASSLDSPDTGELFF
TRBJ2-3	NA	TRBV5-1	NA	TGCGCCAGCGGGGGGGGGCTTGGCACAGATACGCAGTATTTT	CASGGGLGTDTQYF
TRBJ1-2	NA	TRBV9	NA	TGTGCCAGCAGCGTAAATCCCGGGACACCGGGCTATGGCTACACCTTC	CASSVNPGTPGYGYTF
TRBJ1-2	few	TRBV3-1/TRBV3-2	NA	TGTGCCAGCAGCCCACTGACAGGAACCTATGGCTACACCTTC	CASSPLTGTYGYTF
TRBJ2-5	NA	TRBV11-2	NA	TGTGCCAGCAGCTGGCAGGGTCAAGAGACCCAGTACTTC	CASSWQGQETQYF
TRBJ2-7	NA	TRBV5-6	NA	TGTGCCAGCAGGGGGGGATGGGACGCCATGGACGAGCAGTACTTC	CASRGGWDAMDEQYF
TRBJ2-1	NA	TRBV27	NA	TGTGCCAGCAGTCCCTCTCTGCGGGGCAAGCAGTTCTTC	CASSPSLRGKQFF
TRBJ1-6	NA	TRBV11-1	NA	TGTGCCAGCAGTTTACGACGGGAGATCATTGATTCACCCCTCCACTTT	CASSLRREIIDSPLHF
TRBJ2-1	NA	TRBV7-3	TRBD2	TGTGCCAGCAGCTCCCGACTAGCGGGAGTCAATGAGCAGTTCTTC	CASSSRLAGVNEQFF
TRBJ1-2	NA	TRBV5-1	NA	TGCGCCAGCAGCTTTTACAGGGACTATGGCTACACCTTC	CASSFYRDYGYTF
TRBJ1-4	NA	TRBV15	NA	TGTGCCACCAGCAGGGACAGACTTAATGAAAAACTGTTTTTT	CATSRDRLNEKLFF
TRBJ1-1	NA	TRBV4-3	NA	TGCGCCAGCAGCCTTGGACAGACGAACACTGAAGCTTTCTTT	CASSLGQTNTEAFF
TRBJ1-5	NA	TRBV23-1	TRBD1	TGCGCCAGCAGTCTGTCCGGGACAGGGGGCCAGTATCATCAGCCCCAGCATTTT	CASSLSGTGGQYHQPQHF
TRBJ1-1	NA	TRBV7-9	TRBD1	TGTGCCAGCAGCTCCAACAGGGGGGGGAACACTGAAGCTTTCTTT	CASSSNRGGNTEAFF